Listed here are 10 T cell receptor beta chains from one sample, sequenced in a study of T-cell memory formation after mild COVID-19. TCRdb processed the 5' RACE reads anew with MiXCR; each CDR3 protein has one entry. The sample has over 400,000 distinct CDR3 sequences, less than 25% seen once. The sample taken for sequencing was PBMCs or a T cell subset sorted from them (not recorded which). These receptors came from an adult woman who had mild COVID-19 (a few samples of this study predate the infection). Cell type and time point are not known.

This clonotype was counted a few times. CDR3 nucleotides: TGTGCCAGCAGCCCATTAAGCGGGTGGCTCCAAGAGACCCAGTACTTC. The encoded protein is CASSPLSGWLQETQYF. The gene calls are TRBV6-5 and TRBJ2-5, with D tentatively TRBD2 (6 bases). Germline CDR1 MNHEY, CDR2 SVGAGI. This CDR3 has 16 amino acids. The V end was cut by 6 bases, the J end by 1 base, with 18 bases between.

The gene calls are TRBV30 and TRBJ2-7, with TRBD1 identical over 8 bases. Trimming cost V 3 bases and J 3 bases; bases outside gene matches: 4. This CDR3 is built from 13 residues. Germline loops: CDR1 GTSNPN, CDR2 SVGIG (reference sequence). CDR3 protein: CAWRFGTGYEQYF. The CDR3 DNA follows: TGTGCCTGGAGATTTGGGACAGGCTACGAGCAGTACTTC. The full variable domain, with the rest looked up from reference TRBV30 and TRBJ2-7, is SQTIHQWPATLVQPVGSPLSLECTVEGTSNPNLYWYRQAAGRGLQLLFYSVGIGQISSEVPQNLSASRPQDRQFILSSKKLLLSDSGFYLCAWRFGTGYEQYFGPGTRLTVT.

Only a few counts were recorded for this clonotype. The genes are TRBV29-1 and TRBJ2-4; D not certain. Trimming left V 7 bases short and J 3 bases short, with 16 bases between. The germline gives CDR1 SQVTM, CDR2 ANQGSEA. This CDR3 has 14 residues. CDR3 coding DNA: TGCAGCGCCCGCGTACTCAAAGGCAAAAACATTCAGTACTTC. Its translation: CSARVLKGKNIQYF.

The chain is built from TRBV6-6 and TRBJ1-2; TRBD1 is a possible D gene (5 bases). Germline values: CDR1 MNHNY, CDR2 SVGAGI (reference sequence). V shed 10 bases and J shed 0 bases, with 21 bases lying between them. This CDR3 spans 16 amino acids. The CDR3 DNA follows: TGTGCCACCCACATCCAGGGCCGAGGGCCTAACTATGGCTACACCTTC. Its protein product is CATHIQGRGPNYGYTF.

The CDR3 nucleotides read TGTGCCAGCAGCGCGGGACAGGCGGCGGGCTACGAGCAGTACTTC. It encodes CASSAGQAAGYEQYF. This rearrangement joins TRBV9 to TRBJ2-7; 8 nucleotides match TRBD1. The length of the CDR3 is 15 residues. J gave up 3 bases and V 3 bases, and 8 bases lay outside the gene matches. The germline CDR1 and CDR2 sequences are SGDLS and YYNGEE.

In this sample, this clonotype turned up a few times. V is TRBV9 and J is TRBJ1-6; TRBD1 matches 7 bases. Trimming removed 3 bases from V and 7 bases from J; junction bases left unmatched: 4. The CDR3 runs to 14 residues. Germline loops: CDR1 SGDLS, CDR2 YYNGEE. CDR3 residues: CASSGQGGNSPLHF. The CDR3 coding sequence is TGTGCCAGCAGCGGACAGGGCGGCAATTCACCCCTCCACTTT.

The table lists this clonotype with many counts. The chain is built from TRBV6-6 and TRBJ2-1, with D possibly being TRBD2 (6 bases). The CDR3 runs to 14 residues. Germline values: CDR1 MNHNY, CDR2 SVGAGI (reference sequence). Between the trimmed V and J ends, which lost 6 bases and 1 base, there was a span of 10 bases. CDR3 loop: CASRRLASYNEQFF. In DNA form, the CDR3 reads TGTGCCAGCAGAAGGCTAGCGTCCTACAATGAGCAGTTCTTC.

The V call is TRBV6-5, the J call TRBJ2-1, with a tentative D call TRBD2 (5 bases). Germline loops: CDR1 MNHEY, CDR2 SVGAGI. Trimming removed 5 bases at V and 5 bases at J, with 16 bases between. The CDR3 covers 15 residues. This chain's CDR3 is CASSQRRLANNEQFF. DNA of the CDR3: TGTGCCAGCAGTCAACGTCGGCTAGCCAACAATGAGCAGTTCTTC.

This clonotype was counted between two and nine times. The J gene is TRBJ2-2, the V gene TRBV7-9; D is unclear. Germline V gives CDR1 SEHNR, CDR2 FQNEAQ (reference sequence). V was cut by 7 bases and J by 4 bases, with 7 bases left in between. This CDR3 has 12 amino acids. The CDR3 loop is CASNALTGELFF. CDR3 nucleotide sequence: TGTGCCAGCAACGCCCTCACCGGGGAGCTGTTTTTT.

The chain employs TRBV12-3 or TRBV12-4 and TRBJ2-4; D perhaps matches TRBD2 (6 bases). This CDR3 is 13 amino acids long. Trimming shortened V by 3 bases and J by 6 bases, and 9 bases separated the two germline ends. In DNA, the CDR3 is TGTGCCAGCAGTTTGGGTAGCGGAAACATTCAGTACTTC. Amino acid sequence: CASSLGSGNIQYF.